Below, 16 T cell receptor beta chains from the same sample are listed, as sequenced in a study of human T cells and chemical hapten exposure. Time point: pre-sensitization, week 0. Treatment reported: therapeutic diphenylcyclopropenone sensitization with weekly scalp DPC. TCRdb used MiXCR to reprocess the RACE reads, holding one entry per CDR3 protein. This table holds approximately 260,000 distinct CDR3 sequences, around 7.3% found once. The sample here was whole blood, taken in connection with sensitization to the hapten diphenylcyclopropenone (DPC). Receptors were obtained from a man aged 18 to 30 with alopecia areata. Some clones in this sample may be carry-over from other donors' samples.

This clonotype was counted many times. V is TRBV6-5 and J is TRBJ1-1; no reliable D call. The V gene lost 5 bases and the J gene lost 0 bases, with 10 bases spanning the gap. CDR1 is MNHEY, CDR2 SVGAGI, per germline. The CDR3 covers 14 residues. In DNA form, the CDR3 reads TGTGCCAGCAGTAGTAGGGCGTTGAACACTGAAGCTTTCTTT. Amino acid sequence: CASSSRALNTEAFF.

This clonotype was observed a handful of times. V usage is TRBV25-1 and J usage is TRBJ2-1, with TRBD1 identical over 10 bases. There are 16 residues in the CDR3. V trimming: 9 bases; J trimming: 0 bases; junction bases outside the gene matches: 8. Germline-derived CDR1 and CDR2 are MGHDK and SYGVNS. CDR3 loop: CASHDRGLFSYNEQFF. The CDR3 nucleotides are TGTGCCAGTCATGACAGGGGGCTTTTCTCCTACAATGAGCAGTTCTTC.

Ten or more counts support this clonotype. The chain employs TRBV4-3 and TRBJ2-5; the match to TRBD2 covers 9 bases. The CDR3 contains 17 residues. The V segment lost 0 bases and the J segment 0 bases; nucleotides outside the gene matches: 5. Per germline, CDR1 LGHNA and CDR2 YSLEER. The CDR3 DNA follows: TGCGCCAGCAGCCAAGATCTAGCGGGGAGTTACCAAGAGACCCAGTACTTC. Amino acid sequence: CASSQDLAGSYQETQYF.

This sequence joins TRBV11-3 and TRBJ2-1; 9 bases line up with TRBD1. The CDR3 extends over 15 amino acids. J lost 10 bases, V lost 1 base, and 8 bases had no gene match. The germline V gene encodes CDR1 SGHNT and CDR2 YENEEA. The CDR3 loop is CASSLATGTGTEQFF. The CDR3 DNA sequence: TGTGCCAGCAGCTTAGCGACCGGGACAGGGACCGAGCAGTTCTTC.

This clonotype was found a few times. The V call is TRBV7-7, the J call TRBJ2-2; D remains ambiguous. The length of the CDR3 is 14 residues. V lost 5 bases to trimming and J lost 6 bases, with 13 bases between them. The V gene's germline CDR1 is SSHAT and CDR2 FNYEAQ (reference sequence). The CDR3 nucleotides are TGTGCCAGCAGCCCTTTGGCAGACCCCGGGGAGCTGTTTTTT. It codes for CASSPLADPGELFF.

This chain's CDR3 is CASTAGGRNTEAFF. In DNA form, the CDR3 reads TGTGCCAGCACCGCCGGAGGTCGAAACACTGAAGCTTTCTTT. This rearrangement joins TRBV6-6 to TRBJ1-1; D gene ambiguous. The length of the CDR3 is 14 residues. The V and J ends lost 7 bases and 2 bases respectively, with 14 bases between them. From germline, CDR1 is MNHNY and CDR2 SVGAGI (reference sequence).

The V and J genes are TRBV5-1 and TRBJ1-4, with a tentative D call TRBD1 (5 bases). CDR3 size: 13 residues. Looked up from germline, CDR1 is SGHRS and CDR2 is YFSETQ. V lost 2 bases and J 8 bases, leaving 10 bases between the germline ends. This CDR3 is CASSFSGIEKLFF. The DNA of the CDR3 is TGCGCCAGCAGCTTTTCAGGGATCGAAAAACTGTTTTTT.

This clonotype has a handful of counts. The chain uses TRBV12-3 or TRBV12-4 and TRBJ2-5, with D possibly matching TRBD2 (5 bases). The CDR3 extends over 13 amino acids. V gave up 7 bases and J gave up 7 bases, with 16 bases separating them. The CDR3 reads CASTTRPESTQYF. The CDR3 DNA is TGTGCCAGCACCACTAGGCCCGAGTCGACCCAGTACTTC.

This clonotype was seen more than once but under ten times. The gene calls are TRBV6-6 and TRBJ2-3; TRBD1 matches 7 bases. With 6 bases clipped from V and 5 bases from J, the junction kept 5 bases outside the gene matches. The CDR3 is 13 residues long. Germline lookup yields CDR1 MNHNY and CDR2 SVGAGI (reference sequence). The CDR3 loop is CASSKTGVDTQYF. In DNA, the CDR3 is TGTGCCAGCAGCAAAACAGGGGTAGATACGCAGTATTTT.

The V gene is TRBV6-5, the J gene TRBJ2-1; 9 nucleotides align to TRBD1. The germline CDR1 and CDR2 sequences are MNHEY and SVGAGI. V lost 2 bases and J lost 8; bases outside the gene matches: 7. This CDR3 spans 15 amino acids. DNA for the CDR3: TGTGCCAGCAGTTACGAAGGGACAGGGTCTCATGAGCAGTTCTTC. Amino acid sequence: CASSYEGTGSHEQFF.

The V call is TRBV29-1, the J call TRBJ2-5; possible D gene TRBD1, 6 bases. CDR1 and CDR2 from the germline V gene are SQVTM and ANQGSEA. This CDR3 comprises 14 residues. Trimming left V 3 bases short and J 5 bases short, with 16 bases between. DNA for the CDR3: TGCAGCGTTGATTTCGAGGGGGTGTTGGAGACCCAGTACTTC. It specifies CSVDFEGVLETQYF. The variable domain in full, with the rest retrieved from reference TRBV29-1 and TRBJ2-5, is SAVISQKPSRDICQRGTSLTIQCQVDSQVTMMFWYRQQPGQSLTLIATANQGSEATYESGFVIDKFPISRPNLTFSTLTVSNMSPEDSSIYLCSVDFEGVLETQYFGPGTRLLVL.

V usage is TRBV28 and J usage is TRBJ1-2; no firm D call. The germline gives CDR1 MDHEN, CDR2 SYDVKM. This CDR3 has 14 residues. V gave up 3 bases and J gave up 1 base, with 9 bases separating them. The CDR3 DNA reads as TGTGCCAGCAGTTTGGTTGGGCATAACTATGGCTACACCTTC. Amino acids: CASSLVGHNYGYTF.

The gene calls are TRBV19 and TRBJ2-1, with no clear D. V shed 4 bases and J shed 2 bases, with 12 bases lying between them. The CDR3 is 15 amino acids. Germline V gene lookup returns CDR1 LNHDA and CDR2 SQIVND (reference sequence). CDR3: CASSRSSQPYNEQFF. For the CDR3, the DNA is TGTGCCAGTAGTAGGTCCAGCCAACCCTACAATGAGCAGTTCTTC. Together with reference TRBV19 and TRBJ2-1, the CDR3 gives the full variable domain: DGGITQSPKYLFRKEGQNVTLSCEQNLNHDAMYWYRQDPGQGLRLIYYSQIVNDFQKGDIAEGYSVSREKKESFPLTVTSAQKNPTAFYLCASSRSSQPYNEQFFGPGTRLTVL.

The J gene is TRBJ2-5, the V gene TRBV5-1; 7 nucleotides line up with TRBD1. The CDR3 spans 14 residues. With V trimmed by 2 bases and J by 0 bases, 1 base remained unmatched. The germline CDR1 and CDR2 sequences are SGHRS and YFSETQ. CDR3 sequence (DNA): TGCGCCAGCAGCTTACAGGGGTACCAAGAGACCCAGTACTTC. Translating it yields CASSLQGYQETQYF.

The rearrangement uses TRBV29-1 and TRBJ2-5; TRBD2 might be the D (5 bases). V dropped 6 bases and J dropped 3 bases, with 11 bases sitting between them. The CDR3 covers 12 residues. Germline V CDR1 and CDR2: SQVTM, ANQGSEA. CDR3 residues: CSVDQREETQYF. Written as DNA, the CDR3 is TGCAGCGTCGACCAGAGGGAAGAGACCCAGTACTTC.

This clonotype was seen more than once but under ten times. J is TRBJ2-2 and V is TRBV7-3; D unclear. The ends were cut back, 1 base at V and 4 bases at J, with 7 bases in the middle. This CDR3 region has 14 residues. CDR1 is SGHTA, CDR2 FQGTGA, per germline. CDR3 protein: CASSLISATGELFF. The DNA of the CDR3 is TGTGCCAGCAGCTTAATCTCAGCCACCGGGGAGCTGTTTTTT.